This T cell receptor (beta chain) stems from a study of T cells in Graves' hyperthyroidism and ophthalmopathy. Whole-study findings and limits: Most clonotypes expanded in the thyroid (above 0.001) were also present in blood.

RNA transcripts yielded amplified TCR beta CDR3 regions. The HTBI set primed first-round TCR CDR3 RT-PCR. TCRdb reprocessed the multiplex PCR reads with MiXCR, giving one entry per CDR3 protein. The table shows approximately 300,000 distinct CDR3 sequences, with approximately 16% occurring only once. This clonotype appeared many times. No antigen is known for it. Germline CDR1 and CDR2: MDHEN and SYDVKM. The CDR3 is made up of 15 amino acids. The V end was cut by 6 bases, the J end by 1 base, with 15 bases between. This clonotype was obtained from a man under 40 with Graves' hyperthyroidism. The genes are TRBV28 and TRBJ1-1, with D unresolved. Sample: blood. This CDR3 reads CASSVTSDWNTEAFF. CDR3 coding DNA: TGTGCCAGCAGCGTGACCTCTGACTGGAACACTGAAGCTTTCTTT.